This passage covers 31 T cell receptor beta chains from one sample sequenced in a study of radiotherapy plus CTLA-4 blockade in lung cancer. Clones were read by immunoSEQ multiplex PCR, and TCRdb kept only the in-frame ones, dropping some. The data contain around 82,000 clones, 70% to 90% of them singletons. The sequences come from peripheral blood, collected from a patient treated with radiotherapy plus ipilimumab. These receptors all stem from a human donor with non-small cell lung cancer that progressed on radiotherapy plus ipilimumab.

J is TRBJ2-7 and V is TRBV19; the D is unclear. CDR1 and CDR2 from the germline V gene are LNHDA and SQIVND (reference sequence). Between the trimmed V and J ends, which lost 3 bases and 6 bases, there was a span of 12 bases. CDR3 length: 13 amino acids. CDR3 sequence (DNA): TGTGCCAGTAGTATTGGTCCGGGCCTCGAGCAGTACTTC. Translated, it gives CASSIGPGLEQYF.

The chain employs TRBV29-1 and TRBJ2-1; TRBD1 matches 7 bases. Germline CDR1 SQVTM, CDR2 ANQGSEA. CDR3 size: 12 residues. The V segment lost 6 bases and the J segment 8 bases; nucleotides outside the gene matches: 7. This CDR3 is CSVIPGGHEQFF. As DNA, the CDR3 is TGCAGCGTGATTCCAGGGGGTCATGAGCAGTTCTTC.

The count of this clone is one. V gene TRBV5-1 combines with J gene TRBJ2-2; TRBD1 agrees at 8 bases. This CDR3 region has 16 residues. The V segment lost 7 bases and the J segment 4 bases; nucleotides outside the gene matches: 12. Germline CDR1 and CDR2: SGHRS and YFSETQ. In DNA form, the CDR3 reads TGCGCCAGCGGCCAAGGACAGGGAGAGAGCACCGGGGAGCTGTTTTTT. It encodes CASGQGQGESTGELFF.

The chain carries TRBV5-4 and TRBJ2-2, with 10 bases that match TRBD2. CDR3 length: 17 amino acids. Trimming cost V 5 bases and J 4 bases; bases outside gene matches: 11. Germline V gene sequence: CDR1 SGHNT, CDR2 YYREEE (reference sequence). CDR3 in DNA: TGTGCCAGCAGGCCAGGGGAGGTAGCGGGAGGCACCGGGGAGCTGTTTTTT. Protein product: CASRPGEVAGGTGELFF.

The chain employs TRBV14 and TRBJ2-1; D ambiguous. Deletions cut 3 bases from V and 2 bases from J, with 8 bases between. The V gene's germline CDR1 is SGHDN and CDR2 FVKESK. The CDR3 has 14 residues. CDR3 region: CASSQGPPYNEQFF. The CDR3 DNA is TGTGCCAGCAGCCAGGGTCCCCCCTACAATGAGCAGTTCTTC.

The J gene is TRBJ1-1, the V gene TRBV7-3; D unresolved. Trimming shortened V by 1 base and J by 1 base, and 4 bases separated the two germline ends. Germline CDR1 reads SGHTA; CDR2 reads FQGTGA. The CDR3 loop spans 13 amino acids. CDR3 sequence: CASSLKRNTEAFF. Written as DNA, the CDR3 is TGTGCCAGCAGCTTAAAGCGGAACACTGAAGCTTTCTTT.

The chain joins TRBV6-1 to TRBJ1-2; TRBD1 is a possible D gene (5 bases). The germline V gene encodes CDR1 MNHNS and CDR2 SASEGT. The V and J ends lost 11 bases and 0 bases respectively, with 16 bases between them. CDR3 length: 14 residues. The CDR3 here is CASQWGRTNYGYTF. CDR3 nucleotide sequence: TGTGCCTCCCAATGGGGCAGAACTAACTATGGCTACACCTTC.

J is TRBJ1-6 and V is TRBV7-3; D uncertain. The V gene's germline CDR1 is SGHTA and CDR2 FQGTGA. CDR3 length: 14 residues. V shed 4 bases and J shed 5 bases, with 9 bases lying between them. CDR3 nucleotides: TGTGCCAGCAGCTCTAGCCCTAATAATTCACCCCTCCACTTT. Encoded protein: CASSSSPNNSPLHF.

This clone was detected a few times. V usage is TRBV4-3 and J usage is TRBJ1-3; D is possibly TRBD1 (5 bases). CDR1 is LGHNA and CDR2 is YSLEER in the germline V gene. Trimming cost V 0 bases and J 2 bases, with 20 bases left between them. There are 19 residues in the CDR3. CDR3: CASSQDLMTRGSPGNTIYF. The CDR3 DNA sequence: TGCGCCAGCAGCCAAGATCTTATGACAAGGGGATCTCCTGGAAACACCATATATTTT.

J is TRBJ2-7 and V is TRBV14; D is undetermined. V lost 1 base, J lost 3 bases, and 10 bases lay in between. CDR1 SGHDN and CDR2 FVKESK come from the germline V gene. The CDR3 loop spans 14 amino acids. In DNA form, the CDR3 reads TGTGCCAGCAGCCAAGTTCCCTGGAGCTACGAGCAGTACTTC. Its translation: CASSQVPWSYEQYF.

The chain employs TRBV6-6 and TRBJ2-1; D ambiguous. Germline loops: CDR1 MNHNY, CDR2 SVGAGI (reference sequence). The CDR3 contains 13 residues. Trimming shortened V by 2 bases and J by 6 bases, and 8 bases separated the two germline ends. In DNA form, the CDR3 reads TGTGCCAGCAGTTACACTGCCGGCAATGAGCAGTTCTTC. Translated, it gives CASSYTAGNEQFF.

This chain links TRBV9 with TRBJ2-2; no clear D. V was cut by 4 bases and J by 1 base, with 5 bases left in between. The CDR3 is 13 amino acids. Germline V gives CDR1 SGDLS, CDR2 YYNGEE. The CDR3 here is CASSIENTGELFF. The DNA for the CDR3 is TGTGCCAGCAGCATAGAGAACACCGGGGAGCTGTTTTTT.

This chain connects TRBV6-6 to TRBJ2-7; 7 bases match TRBD1. Germline CDR1 is MNHNY and CDR2 is SVGAGI (reference sequence). The V gene end was trimmed by 5 bases and the J gene end by 0 bases; junction bases not matched to a gene: 10. The CDR3 is made up of 16 amino acids. The CDR3 loop is CASSRYRDRASYEQYF. CDR3 nucleotides: TGTGCCAGCAGTCGATACCGGGACAGAGCCTCCTACGAGCAGTACTTC.

As to this clone: A junction end diverges from the germline sequence, so it may reflect a read error. This chain connects TRBV7-7 to TRBJ1-1; TRBD1 aligns across 8 bases. CDR1 and CDR2 from the germline V gene are SSHAT and FNYEAQ (reference sequence). This CDR3 region has 13 residues. The CDR3 loop reads CASSTGQGTEAFF. CDR3 nucleotides: TGTGCTAGCAGCACCGGACAGGGCACTGAAGCTTTCTTT.

The chain is built from TRBV18 and TRBJ2-1; 9 bases fit TRBD1. CDR3 length: 15 amino acids. V shed 3 bases and J 2 bases; nucleotides not matched to a gene: 2. The V gene's germline CDR1 is KGHSH and CDR2 LQKENI. The CDR3 DNA is TGTGCCAGCTCACCCGGACAGGGGCCCTACAATGAGCAGTTCTTC. Encoded protein: CASSPGQGPYNEQFF.

The chain uses TRBV5-1 and TRBJ1-1; the D is unclear. V lost 4 bases and J 5 bases, leaving 18 bases between the germline ends. The CDR3 has 15 residues. Germline V gives CDR1 SGHRS, CDR2 YFSETQ. CDR3 region: CASSPPPGGGTEAFF. CDR3 coding DNA: TGCGCCAGCAGCCCGCCACCGGGTGGAGGGACTGAAGCTTTCTTT.

V is TRBV9 and J is TRBJ1-2; no clear D. This CDR3 spans 13 amino acids. Germline-derived CDR1 and CDR2 are SGDLS and YYNGEE. V gave up 0 bases and J gave up 8 bases, with 11 bases separating them. The DNA for the CDR3 is TGTGCCAGCAGCGTAGGGGTGGGGTTCGGCTACACCTTC. Protein: CASSVGVGFGYTF.

The chain combines TRBV4-2 with TRBJ2-2, with 8 bases fitting TRBD2. This CDR3 region has 17 residues. With V trimmed by 1 base and J by 2 bases, 6 bases remained unmatched. The germline CDR1 and CDR2 sequences are LGHNA and YNFKEQ. CDR3 DNA sequence: TGTGCCAGCAGCCAAGCCCCGAGCGGGAGAAACACCGGGGAGCTGTTTTTT. Protein: CASSQAPSGRNTGELFF.

The chain has TRBV6-1 and TRBJ1-2, with TRBD1 matching 7 bases. CDR3 length: 15 residues. V was pared by 4 bases and J by 8 bases, with 13 bases of the junction left unmatched. Germline lookup yields CDR1 MNHNS and CDR2 SASEGT. CDR3 nucleotide sequence: TGTGCCAGCAGTGTTGCTGGACAGGTTCGGGCGGGCTACACCTTC. Translated: CASSVAGQVRAGYTF.

Comment on this clone: Other DNA sequences from this sample encode an identical CDR3 as well. The chain joins TRBV4-1 to TRBJ1-1, with 8 bases fitting TRBD1. V dropped 6 bases and J dropped 5; count of bases not matched to a gene: 11. The CDR3 spans 15 residues. CDR1 is MGHRA and CDR2 is YSYEKL in the germline V gene. CDR3 nucleotides: TGCGCCAGCAGAACGCCCGGGACAGGACGAACTGAAGCTTTCTTT. It specifies CASRTPGTGRTEAFF.

The V and J genes are TRBV6-1 and TRBJ2-7; 8 bases line up with TRBD1. Germline V gives CDR1 MNHNS, CDR2 SASEGT. V lost 8 bases and J lost 1; bases outside the gene matches: 7. The CDR3 sequence is 14 residues long. The CDR3 DNA reads as TGTGCCAGCGCCATCGACAGGGGTTCCTACGAGCAGTACTTC. Its protein is CASAIDRGSYEQYF.

In this sample, this clone turned up once. The identical CDR3 is also encoded by other nucleotide sequences in the sample. V and J are TRBV5-1 and TRBJ2-3; 8 bases map to TRBD2. CDR1 and CDR2 (germline): SGHRS, YFSETQ. There are 15 residues in the CDR3. V lost 2 bases to trimming and J lost 0 bases; unmatched junction nucleotides: 2. CDR3 nucleotides: TGCGCCAGCAGCTTTAGCGGGACTAGCACAGATACGCAGTATTTT. As protein: CASSFSGTSTDTQYF.

The rearrangement uses TRBV10-3 and TRBJ1-1; no definite D call. The CDR3 consists of 12 residues. V was trimmed by 8 bases and J by 5 bases, leaving 12 bases between them. Germline V CDR1 and CDR2: ENHRY, SYGVKD. The CDR3 loop is CAIGGLSTEAFF. DNA for the CDR3: TGTGCCATCGGCGGACTCTCTACTGAAGCTTTCTTT.

This clone was detected only once. The chain joins TRBV5-8 to TRBJ1-2, with 7 bases lining up with TRBD1. Trimming at V came to 0 bases and at J to 6 bases, leaving 11 bases not matched to a gene. The CDR3 loop spans 16 amino acids. The germline V gene has CDR1 SGHTS and CDR2 YDEGEE. The DNA of the CDR3 is TGTGCCAGCAGCTTGGAGGGGGCGCCACGTTATAATGGCTACACCTTC. Protein: CASSLEGAPRYNGYTF.

CDR3 in DNA: TGCGCCAGCAGCCTCGGGACTAGCGGATACACCGGGGAGCTGTTTTTT. This encodes CASSLGTSGYTGELFF. The V gene is TRBV4-1, the J gene TRBJ2-2, with 11 bases that match TRBD2. This CDR3 comprises 16 residues. J was trimmed by 3 bases and V by 4 bases; bases with no gene match: 4. Germline V gives CDR1 MGHRA, CDR2 YSYEKL.

On this clone: Other DNA sequences in this sample translate to the same CDR3. V usage is TRBV6-1 and J usage is TRBJ2-7, with TRBD2 as a possible D gene (5 bases). The V and J ends lost 1 base and 0 bases respectively, with 10 bases between them. Germline V gives CDR1 MNHNS, CDR2 SASEGT. The CDR3 is 15 amino acids. CDR3 coding DNA: TGTGCCAGCAGTGAAGGGAGGAGTAGCTCCTACGAGCAGTACTTC. Its translation is CASSEGRSSSYEQYF.

The rearrangement links TRBV7-2 to TRBJ2-2; D may be TRBD1 or TRBD2 (5 bases each). CDR3 size: 14 residues. Trimming took off 5 bases at V and 7 bases at J, with 14 bases between the two ends. Germline values: CDR1 SGHTA, CDR2 FQGNSA. CDR3: CASSPGRFFGELFF. DNA for the CDR3: TGTGCCAGCAGCCCGGGACGGTTCTTCGGGGAGCTGTTTTTT.

The chain carries TRBV5-1 and TRBJ2-1; D is unclear. This CDR3 spans 14 amino acids. CDR1 is SGHRS, CDR2 YFSETQ, per germline. V was clipped by 1 base and J by 6 bases, with 11 bases between them. The CDR3 DNA reads TGCGCCAGCAGCTTGCAGGCCGGGTTCAATGAGCAGTTCTTC. Translating it yields CASSLQAGFNEQFF. Looking up the rest from reference TRBV5-1 and TRBJ2-1 gives the full variable domain: KAGVTQTPRYLIKTRGQQVTLSCSPISGHRSVSWYQQTPGQGLQFLFEYFSETQRNKGNFPGRFSGRQFSNSRSEMNVSTLELGDSALYLCASSLQAGFNEQFFGPGTRLTVL.

The chain carries TRBV6-6 and TRBJ1-3; maybe TRBD1 (5 bases). The germline V gene encodes CDR1 MNHNY and CDR2 SVGAGI (reference sequence). The CDR3 is 13 residues long. Trimming removed 9 bases at V and 0 bases at J, with 9 bases between. Here the CDR3 DNA reads TGTGCCAGTGGGACGGTCTCTGGAAACACCATATATTTT. Its translation is CASGTVSGNTIYF.

The chain combines TRBV30 with TRBJ2-1; TRBD2 matches 10 bases. From germline, CDR1 is GTSNPN and CDR2 SVGIG (reference sequence). The CDR3 spans 15 residues. V lost 3 bases, J lost 2 bases, and 4 bases stayed unmatched. CDR3 bases: TGTGCCTGGAGACTAGCGGGACAGACCTACAATGAGCAGTTCTTC. The encoded protein is CAWRLAGQTYNEQFF. The whole variable domain, remainder taken from reference TRBV30 and TRBJ2-1, is SQTIHQWPATLVQPVGSPLSLECTVEGTSNPNLYWYRQAAGRGLQLLFYSVGIGQISSEVPQNLSASRPQDRQFILSSKKLLLSDSGFYLCAWRLAGQTYNEQFFGPGTRLTVL.

The V call is TRBV11-2, the J call TRBJ1-6; no reliable D call. CDR1 and CDR2 (germline): SGHAT, FQNNGV. The CDR3 has 14 amino acids. V lost 3 bases to trimming and J lost 5 bases, with 8 bases between them. CDR3 amino acids: CASSLGRDNSPLHF. The CDR3, as DNA: TGTGCCAGCAGCTTGGGCAGAGATAATTCACCCCTCCACTTT.